This T cell receptor beta chain is drawn from a study of T cells in Graves' hyperthyroidism and ophthalmopathy. Study-wide context: Blood was drawn when the patient was first diagnosed and still untreated.

This CDR3 spans 17 amino acids. V dropped 0 bases and J dropped 0; count of bases not matched to a gene: 7. The germline V gene encodes CDR1 SGHKS and CDR2 YYEKEE (reference sequence). TCR beta CDR3 region amplification was performed from RNA transcripts. RT-PCR in the first round (using the HTBI primer set) targeted the TCR CDR3. Each CDR3 protein gets one entry after TCRdb re-called the multiplex PCR reads with MiXCR. The sample lists around 420,000 distinct CDR3 sequences, approximately 14% occurring once. This TCR was recovered from a woman aged 18-29 years with Graves' hyperthyroidism. The genes are TRBV5-5 and TRBJ2-3; 7 bases agree with TRBD2. Material: blood. Here the CDR3 reads CASSLGLAFPSTDTQYF. The CDR3 nucleotides are TGTGCCAGCAGCTTGGGACTAGCATTTCCTAGCACAGATACGCAGTATTTT. Variable domain in full (rest from reference TRBV5-5 and TRBJ2-3): DAGVTQSPTHLIKTRGQQVTLRCSPISGHKSVSWYQQVLGQGPQFIFQYYEKEERGRGNFPDRFSARQFPNYSSELNVNALLLGDSALYLCASSLGLAFPSTDTQYFGPGTRLTVL.